The 28 T cell receptor beta chains given below trace back to one sample, sequenced in a study of T-cell reconstitution after alpha-beta-depleted transplantation in children. Unique molecular identifiers tagged the TCRbeta library. TCRdb recomputed calls from the PCR reads with MiXCR, one row per CDR3 protein. The data hold approximately 210,000 distinct CDR3 sequences, with under 20% observed a single time. Specimen: PBMCs, mostly from graft donor cells, collected 360 days after TCRalphabeta/CD19-depleted stem cell transplant. The origin of the receptors is a male patient between 2 and 15 years old who had a stem cell transplant for acute lymphoblastic leukemia, so the T cells may come from the graft donor.

V gene TRBV10-2 combines with J gene TRBJ2-7; D uncertain. Trimming stripped 7 bases from V and 0 bases from J, with 7 bases between. Germline lookup yields CDR1 WSHSY and CDR2 SAAADI. The CDR3 extends over 12 amino acids. Written as DNA, the CDR3 is TGCGCCAGCATGTCTAGCTCCTACGAGCAGTACTTC. This sequence encodes CASMSSSYEQYF.

The rearrangement joins TRBV6-1 to TRBJ2-1, with D tentatively TRBD1 (6 bases). V gave up 6 bases and J gave up 8 bases, with 20 bases separating them. Germline V gene data show CDR1 as MNHNS and CDR2 as SASEGT. This CDR3 region has 15 residues. Here the CDR3 DNA reads TGTGCCAGCAGCCAGCAGGGGTCTGAGTGGGATGAGCAGTTCTTC. Translating it yields CASSQQGSEWDEQFF.

This CDR3 reads CASSLVGGRRIGAKNIQYF. The CDR3 coding sequence is TGCGCCAGCAGCTTGGTGGGAGGGCGCAGGATCGGGGCCAAAAACATTCAGTACTTC. The chain recombines TRBV5-1 with TRBJ2-4, with 7 bases identical to TRBD2. CDR3 length equals 19 residues. Germline CDR1 is SGHRS and CDR2 is YFSETQ. J was trimmed by 1 base and V by 0 bases; bases with no gene match: 13.

This clonotype came up a few times. The chain uses TRBV6-2 or TRBV6-3 and TRBJ2-1; D is undetermined. V dropped 4 bases and J dropped 8 bases, with 18 bases sitting between them. Germline CDR1 reads MNHEY; CDR2 reads SVGEGT. The CDR3 has 15 amino acids. The CDR3: CASSSSQLRTHEQFF. CDR3 coding DNA: TGTGCCAGCAGTTCTAGTCAGCTCCGTACCCATGAGCAGTTCTTC.

This clonotype was observed a few times. The chain uses TRBV7-2 and TRBJ2-7; D is ambiguous. The germline CDR1 and CDR2 sequences are SGHTA and FQGNSA. CDR3 size: 12 residues. Trimming pared 5 bases from V and 3 bases from J, leaving 8 bases between. The CDR3 region is CASSDTGYEQYF. The CDR3 nucleotides read TGTGCCAGCAGCGATACGGGCTACGAGCAGTACTTC.

This clonotype has more than one count but fewer than ten. The chain uses TRBV7-9 and TRBJ2-4; D is uncertain. From germline, CDR1 is SEHNR and CDR2 FQNEAQ (reference sequence). The V end lost 5 bases, the J end lost 6 bases, and 17 bases lay between the germline ends. This CDR3 has 15 amino acids. The CDR3 sequence: CASSQSLLNGNIQYF. The CDR3 nucleotides are TGTGCCAGCAGCCAAAGCTTGCTTAATGGAAACATTCAGTACTTC.

In DNA form, the CDR3 reads TGTGCCATCACCGGGTTGGATAAGGGGGGGTCCTACAATGAGCAGTTCTTC. It specifies CAITGLDKGGSYNEQFF. The V and J genes are TRBV10-3 and TRBJ2-1, with D maybe TRBD2 (7 bases). V lost 7 bases to trimming and J lost 1 base, with 20 bases between them. This CDR3 is 17 amino acids long. The germline V gene has CDR1 ENHRY and CDR2 SYGVKD.

This clonotype was counted only a few times. The chain carries TRBV20-1 and TRBJ1-5; 9 nucleotides match TRBD1. The CDR3 totals 15 residues. Unmatched junction bases numbered 7, after V lost 0 bases and J lost 7 bases. Germline V gene lookup returns CDR1 DFQATT and CDR2 SNEGSKA (reference sequence). The CDR3 here is CSARDQQGARQPQHF. The CDR3 nucleotides read TGCAGTGCTAGAGATCAACAGGGGGCAAGGCAGCCCCAGCATTTT.

The rearrangement uses TRBV20-1 and TRBJ2-7, with D possibly TRBD2 on 6 matching bases. V was cut by 5 bases and J by 0 bases, with 11 bases left in between. Germline V gives CDR1 DFQATT, CDR2 SNEGSKA (reference sequence). This CDR3 region has 13 residues. CDR3 amino acids: CSAAEGSSYEQYF. The DNA for the CDR3 is TGCAGTGCTGCGGAGGGCAGCTCCTACGAGCAGTACTTC.

The chain links TRBV5-1 to TRBJ2-2; TRBD1 matches 9 bases. Trimming took 5 bases from V and 6 from J; bases not matched to a gene: 2. The CDR3 is 13 residues long. The germline gives CDR1 SGHRS, CDR2 YFSETQ. The CDR3 nucleotides read TGCGCCAGCAGACAGGGGGCGGCCGGGGAGCTGTTTTTT. Translation gives CASRQGAAGELFF.

A few counts support this clonotype. The chain carries TRBV7-9 and TRBJ2-2; D is unclear. The CDR3 extends over 11 amino acids. Trimming stripped 8 bases from V and 4 bases from J, with 5 bases between. Germline V lookup: CDR1 SEHNR, CDR2 FQNEAQ (reference sequence). CDR3 region: CASLGTGELFF. The CDR3 DNA follows: TGTGCCAGCCTAGGCACCGGGGAGCTGTTTTTT.

A few counts support this clonotype. The rearrangement links TRBV20-1 to TRBJ2-7; no definite D call. Germline CDR1 is DFQATT and CDR2 is SNEGSKA (reference sequence). This CDR3 is 16 amino acids long. V lost 0 bases to trimming and J lost 3 bases, with 18 bases between them. In DNA, the CDR3 is TGCAGTGCTAGAGACCAGGCTACCAAGGGAATCTACGAGCAGTACTTC. The encoded protein is CSARDQATKGIYEQYF.

The rearrangement joins TRBV10-3 to TRBJ1-1; weak D call: TRBD1 (5 bases). CDR3 length: 14 amino acids. Trimming removed 2 bases at V and 5 bases at J, with 12 bases between. Germline CDR1 and CDR2: ENHRY and SYGVKD. CDR3 sequence: CAISEVWGGTEAFF. CDR3 sequence (DNA): TGTGCCATCAGTGAGGTGTGGGGGGGTACTGAAGCTTTCTTT.

The V and J genes are TRBV4-3 and TRBJ1-2; no clear D. The CDR3 sequence is 16 residues long. The germline V and J ends were trimmed by 2 bases and 10 bases, with 23 bases remaining between them. Germline V lookup: CDR1 LGHNA, CDR2 YSLEER. This CDR3 reads CASSQFGLGGRQVYTF. In DNA form, the CDR3 reads TGCGCCAGCAGCCAATTCGGATTGGGAGGCCGCCAGGTCTACACCTTC.

The chain carries TRBV2 and TRBJ2-2; TRBD1 aligns across 10 bases. The CDR3 contains 18 residues. Germline CDR1 is SNHLY and CDR2 is FYNNEI. Germline trimming cut 11 bases from V and 5 bases from J; bases unmatched to any gene: 20. CDR3 in DNA: TGTGCCCTCTGTCTCAGAAGATCCGGGACAGGGGAGACCGGGGAGCTGTTTTTT. Translating it yields CALCLRRSGTGETGELFF.

Only a few counts were recorded for this clonotype. The chain joins TRBV10-3 to TRBJ2-5, with 7 bases identical to TRBD1. V lost 5 bases and J lost 2; bases outside the gene matches: 11. CDR1 and CDR2 from the germline V gene are ENHRY and SYGVKD. The CDR3 length is 16 residues. Here the CDR3 reads CAISQREGAIQETQYF. CDR3 nucleotide sequence: TGTGCCATCAGTCAGCGTGAGGGGGCGATTCAAGAGACCCAGTACTTC.

V is TRBV2 and J is TRBJ2-2; D might be TRBD1 (5 bases). The length of the CDR3 is 16 residues. Germline V gene lookup returns CDR1 SNHLY and CDR2 FYNNEI. V lost 3 bases, J lost 2 bases, and 13 bases lay in between. The CDR3 here is CASSDGVQANTGELFF. In nucleotides, the CDR3 is TGTGCCAGCAGTGATGGCGTACAGGCCAACACCGGGGAGCTGTTTTTT.

This clonotype was observed a few times. The chain is built from TRBV28 and TRBJ2-7; D unclear. Germline assignment: CDR1 MDHEN and CDR2 SYDVKM. The CDR3 is 13 residues long. Between the trimmed V and J ends, which lost 6 bases and 9 bases, there was a span of 18 bases. The CDR3 loop is CASRRQPLIGQYF. CDR3 coding DNA: TGTGCCAGCAGGCGGCAGCCCCTTATTGGGCAGTACTTC.

This clonotype showed up just a few times. The chain links TRBV6-2 or TRBV6-3 to TRBJ2-3, with D unclear. Germline V gene data show CDR1 as MNHEY and CDR2 as SVGEGT. The CDR3 contains 11 residues. V was trimmed by 2 bases and J by 4 bases, leaving 1 base between them. For the CDR3, the DNA is TGTGCCAGCAGTTACGCAGATACGCAGTATTTT. Amino acid sequence: CASSYADTQYF.

This clonotype was seen a handful of times. The chain employs TRBV10-3 and TRBJ1-5, with unresolved D. This CDR3 region has 14 residues. Germline CDR1 reads ENHRY; CDR2 reads SYGVKD. V shed 10 bases and J shed 3 bases, with 16 bases lying between them. The CDR3 DNA reads as TGTGCCACCGCCGGGAAGGGCCCCAATCAGCCCCAGCATTTT. It encodes CATAGKGPNQPQHF.

The J gene is TRBJ2-1, the V gene TRBV4-3, with D possibly matching TRBD1 (6 bases). The ends were cut back, 3 bases at V and 5 bases at J, with 23 bases in the middle. CDR1 and CDR2 from the germline V gene are LGHNA and YSLEER. This CDR3 spans 18 amino acids. The chain's CDR3 is CASSHRVDRMRGDNEQFF. The CDR3 DNA reads TGCGCCAGCAGCCACCGAGTCGACAGGATGAGGGGCGACAATGAGCAGTTCTTC.

This sequence joins TRBV7-2 and TRBJ2-3; the D gene is possibly TRBD2 (7 bases). Trimming cost V 3 bases and J 4 bases, with 17 bases left between them. This CDR3 contains 16 residues. The V gene's germline CDR1 is SGHTA and CDR2 FQGNSA. The CDR3 spells CASSFSGGANADTQYF. DNA of the CDR3: TGTGCCAGCAGCTTCTCGGGGGGCGCGAACGCAGATACGCAGTATTTT.

The gene calls are TRBV9 and TRBJ1-3; D not certain. Germline V CDR1 and CDR2: SGDLS, YYNGEE. V lost 2 bases to trimming and J lost 0 bases, with 6 bases between them. The CDR3 length is 14 residues. This CDR3 is CASSVKTSGNTIYF. DNA of the CDR3: TGTGCCAGCAGCGTCAAGACCTCTGGAAACACCATATATTTT. The complete variable domain, with remaining parts taken from reference TRBV9 and TRBJ1-3, reads DSGVTQTPKHLITATGQRVTLRCSPRSGDLSVYWYQQSLDQGLQFLIQYYNGEERAKGNILERFSAQQFPDLHSELNLSSLELGDSALYFCASSVKTSGNTIYFGEGSWLTVV.

J is TRBJ1-1 and V is TRBV11-2; 9 nucleotides align to TRBD1. V trimming: 5 bases; J trimming: 1 base; junction bases outside the gene matches: 11. Germline V CDR1 and CDR2: SGHAT, FQNNGV. The CDR3 spans 17 residues. The CDR3 reads CASSTPGTGLENTEAFF. The CDR3 DNA sequence: TGTGCCAGCAGCACTCCGGGGACAGGGTTGGAGAACACTGAAGCTTTCTTT.

The chain is built from TRBV3-1 and TRBJ2-1; 8 bases align to TRBD2. V lost 3 bases to trimming and J lost 3 bases; unmatched junction nucleotides: 7. The CDR3 loop spans 16 amino acids. Germline CDR1 LGHDT, CDR2 YNNKEL (reference sequence). The DNA for the CDR3 is TGTGCCAGCAGCCATGATAGCGGGGCCCTCTACAATGAGCAGTTCTTC. Residues: CASSHDSGALYNEQFF.

This rearrangement joins TRBV6-2 or TRBV6-3 to TRBJ2-2, with D perhaps TRBD2 (5 bases). The germline V gene has CDR1 MNHEY and CDR2 SVGEGT. Trimming pared 7 bases from V and 6 bases from J, leaving 12 bases between. CDR3 length equals 13 residues. Written as DNA, the CDR3 is TGTGCCAGCATCCAACTAGTTTCCGGGGAGCTGTTTTTT. Translation: CASIQLVSGELFF.

There are a few counts of this clonotype. The CDR3 nucleotides are TGCAGTGCTAGAGGCTTCCCGGGACTAGCTAACAATGAGCAGTTCTTC. This codes for CSARGFPGLANNEQFF. The chain is built from TRBV20-1 and TRBJ2-1; 9 bases line up with TRBD2. Germline CDR1 is DFQATT and CDR2 is SNEGSKA (reference sequence). J was trimmed by 5 bases and V by 1 base; bases with no gene match: 9. The CDR3 is 16 residues long.

This clonotype was recorded only once. At one boundary the junction diverges from the germline segment, which might be a read error. The chain uses TRBV12-3 or TRBV12-4 and TRBJ2-1, with 16 bases aligning to TRBD2. This CDR3 is 18 amino acids long. CDR3 nucleotides: TGTGCCTGCAGTCCGAGGGGACTAGCGGGGGGGCTTTACAATGAGCAGTTCTTC. It yields the protein CACSPRGLAGGLYNEQFF.